Here is one T cell receptor (beta chain) with its context. Its antigen remains unknown. The data originate from a study of shared clonotypes between healthy human individuals. Study results and limitations: Blood was the only sampled material, and tissue repertoires likely differ. Among non-shared clonotypes, generation probabilities were lower than among those shared by all four donors. For naive CD4 cells, roughly 5.5% of clonotypes were shared across a few donors.

The CDR3 has 15 amino acids. Germline CDR1 and CDR2: GTSNPN and SVGIG (reference sequence). Generated by immunoSEQ multiplex PCR, the TCRdb table keeps only in-frame clones and is missing some. The sample shows hundreds of thousands of clones, about 78% of them seen only once. The chain uses TRBV30 and TRBJ2-5; TRBD2 agrees at 8 bases. The J call may be mistaken, given a closer DNA end match to TRBJ2-7. Sample: memory CD4+ T cells sorted from blood. Subset noted: CD45RA-negative fraction. The source of this sequence is a woman aged 30 to 39 in good health. The CDR3 is CAWSFLSGTSYEQYF. The CDR3 DNA reads TGTGCCTGGAGCTTCCTTAGCGGGACCTCCTACGAGCAGTACTTC.